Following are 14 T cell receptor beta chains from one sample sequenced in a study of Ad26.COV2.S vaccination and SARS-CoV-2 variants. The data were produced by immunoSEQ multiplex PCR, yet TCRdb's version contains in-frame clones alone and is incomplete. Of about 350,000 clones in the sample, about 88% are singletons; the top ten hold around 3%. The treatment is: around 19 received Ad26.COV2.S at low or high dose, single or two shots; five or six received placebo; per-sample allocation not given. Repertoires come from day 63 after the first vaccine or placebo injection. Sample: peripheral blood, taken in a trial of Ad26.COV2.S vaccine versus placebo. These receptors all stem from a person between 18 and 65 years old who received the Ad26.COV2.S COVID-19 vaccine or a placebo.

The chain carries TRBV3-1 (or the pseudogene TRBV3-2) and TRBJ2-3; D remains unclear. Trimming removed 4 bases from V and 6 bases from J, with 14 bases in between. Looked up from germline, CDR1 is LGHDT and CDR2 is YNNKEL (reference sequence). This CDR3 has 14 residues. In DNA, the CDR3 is TGTGCCAGCAGCCTAAGTCTCGTGGTGGATACGCAGTATTTT. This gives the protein CASSLSLVVDTQYF.

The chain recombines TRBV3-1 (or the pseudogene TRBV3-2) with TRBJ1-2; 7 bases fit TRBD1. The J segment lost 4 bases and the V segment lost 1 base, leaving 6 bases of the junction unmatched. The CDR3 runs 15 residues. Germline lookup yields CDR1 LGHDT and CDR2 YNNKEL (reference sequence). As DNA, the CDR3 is TGTGCCAGCAGCCAAGCCGGAACAGGGGCCTATGGCTACACCTTC. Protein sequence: CASSQAGTGAYGYTF.

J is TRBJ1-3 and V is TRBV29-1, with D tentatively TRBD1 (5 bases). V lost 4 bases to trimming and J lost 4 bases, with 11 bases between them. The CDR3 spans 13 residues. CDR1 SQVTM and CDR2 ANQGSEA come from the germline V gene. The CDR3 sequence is CSVAGVPGNTIYF. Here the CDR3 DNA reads TGCAGCGTTGCGGGGGTACCCGGAAACACCATATATTTT.

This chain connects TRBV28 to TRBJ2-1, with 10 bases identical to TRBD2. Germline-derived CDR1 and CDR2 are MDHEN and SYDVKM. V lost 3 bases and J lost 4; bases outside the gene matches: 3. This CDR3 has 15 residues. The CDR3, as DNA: TGTGCCAGCAGTTTCGGGACTAGCGTATACAATGAGCAGTTCTTC. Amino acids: CASSFGTSVYNEQFF. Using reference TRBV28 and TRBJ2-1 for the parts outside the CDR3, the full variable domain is DVKVTQSSRYLVKRTGEKVFLECVQDMDHENMFWYRQDPGLGLRLIYFSYDVKMKEKGDIPEGYSVSREKKERFSLILESASTNQTSMYLCASSFGTSVYNEQFFGPGTRLTVL.

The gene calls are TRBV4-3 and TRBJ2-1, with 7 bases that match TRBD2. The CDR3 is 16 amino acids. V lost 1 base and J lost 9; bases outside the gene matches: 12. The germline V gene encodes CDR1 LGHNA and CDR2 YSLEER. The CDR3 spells CASSQGTEREGPEQFF. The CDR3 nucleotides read TGCGCCAGCAGCCAAGGTACGGAGCGGGAAGGCCCTGAGCAGTTCTTC.

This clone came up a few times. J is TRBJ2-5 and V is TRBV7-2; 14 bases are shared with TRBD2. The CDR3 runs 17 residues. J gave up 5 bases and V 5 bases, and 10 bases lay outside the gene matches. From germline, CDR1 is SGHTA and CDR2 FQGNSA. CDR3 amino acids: CASSPGTSGSRRETQYF. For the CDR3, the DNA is TGTGCCAGCAGCCCCGGGACTAGCGGGAGTAGGCGGGAGACCCAGTACTTC.

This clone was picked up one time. The CDR3 DNA reads TGTGCCAGCAGCTATAGGGGCGGAGGTACTGAAGCTTTCTTT. This gives the protein CASSYRGGGTEAFF. The chain couples TRBV6-5 to TRBJ1-1, with D tentatively TRBD1 (5 bases). Germline lookup yields CDR1 MNHEY and CDR2 SVGAGI. V was trimmed by 6 bases and J by 5 bases, leaving 16 bases between them. This CDR3 has 14 amino acids.

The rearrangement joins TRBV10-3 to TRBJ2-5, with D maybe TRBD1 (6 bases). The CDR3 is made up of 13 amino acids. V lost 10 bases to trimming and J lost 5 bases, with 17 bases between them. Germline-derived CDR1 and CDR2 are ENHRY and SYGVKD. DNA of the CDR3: TGTGCCAACTCCCAGGGGACGGGGGAGACCCAGTACTTC. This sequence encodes CANSQGTGETQYF.

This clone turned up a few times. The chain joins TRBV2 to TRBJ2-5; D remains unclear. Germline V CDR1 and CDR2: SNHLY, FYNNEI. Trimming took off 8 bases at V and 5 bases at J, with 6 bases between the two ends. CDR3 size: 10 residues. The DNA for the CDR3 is TGTGCCAGCGCTAGTGAGACCCAGTACTTC. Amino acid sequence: CASASETQYF.

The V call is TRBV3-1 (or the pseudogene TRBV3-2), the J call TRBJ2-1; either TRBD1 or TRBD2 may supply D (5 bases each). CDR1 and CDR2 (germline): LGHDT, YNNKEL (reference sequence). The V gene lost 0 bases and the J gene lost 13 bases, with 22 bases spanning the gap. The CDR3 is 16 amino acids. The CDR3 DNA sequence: TGTGCCAGCAGCCAAGAAAAGGGACCACCAGTTTTTTATCAGTTCTTC. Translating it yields CASSQEKGPPVFYQFF.

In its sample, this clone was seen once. In nucleotides, the CDR3 is TGTGCCAGTAGTATAGAGGGCGGATCCTATGGCTACACCTTC. Translation: CASSIEGGSYGYTF. This chain uses TRBV19 with TRBJ1-2; the D is unclear. V was pared by 0 bases and J by 4 bases, with 9 bases between. The V gene's germline CDR1 is LNHDA and CDR2 SQIVND (reference sequence). CDR3 length: 14 amino acids.

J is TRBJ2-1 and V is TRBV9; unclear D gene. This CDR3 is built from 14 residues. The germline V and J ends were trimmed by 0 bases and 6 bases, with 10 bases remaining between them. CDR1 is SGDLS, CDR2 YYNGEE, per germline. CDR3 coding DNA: TGTGCCAGCAGCGTAGTAGCCTTGACCAATGAGCAGTTCTTC. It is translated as CASSVVALTNEQFF.

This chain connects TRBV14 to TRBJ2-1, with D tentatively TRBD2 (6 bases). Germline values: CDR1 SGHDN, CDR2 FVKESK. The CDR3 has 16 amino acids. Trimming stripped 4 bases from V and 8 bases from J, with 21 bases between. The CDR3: CASSPTRHGGIDEQFF. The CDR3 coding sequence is TGTGCCAGCAGCCCGACCAGGCACGGGGGAATAGATGAGCAGTTCTTC.

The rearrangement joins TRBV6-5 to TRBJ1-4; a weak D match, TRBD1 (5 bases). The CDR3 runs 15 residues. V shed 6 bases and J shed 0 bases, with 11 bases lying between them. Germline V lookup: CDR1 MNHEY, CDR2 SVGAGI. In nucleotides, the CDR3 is TGTGCCAGCAGAAAGGGGAAAACAACTAATGAAAAACTGTTTTTT. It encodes CASRKGKTTNEKLFF.